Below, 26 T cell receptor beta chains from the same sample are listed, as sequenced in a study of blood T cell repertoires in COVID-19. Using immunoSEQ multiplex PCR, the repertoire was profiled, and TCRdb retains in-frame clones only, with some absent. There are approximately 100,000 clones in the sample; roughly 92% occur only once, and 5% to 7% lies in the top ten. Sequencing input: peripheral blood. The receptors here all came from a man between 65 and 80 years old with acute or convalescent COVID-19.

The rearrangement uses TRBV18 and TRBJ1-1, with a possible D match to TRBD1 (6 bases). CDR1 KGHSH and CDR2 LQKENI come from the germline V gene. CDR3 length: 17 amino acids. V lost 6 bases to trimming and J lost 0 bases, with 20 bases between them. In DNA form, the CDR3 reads TGTGCCAGCTCCCTCCAGTCGGGACACCGATTGAACACTGAAGCTTTCTTT. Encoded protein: CASSLQSGHRLNTEAFF.

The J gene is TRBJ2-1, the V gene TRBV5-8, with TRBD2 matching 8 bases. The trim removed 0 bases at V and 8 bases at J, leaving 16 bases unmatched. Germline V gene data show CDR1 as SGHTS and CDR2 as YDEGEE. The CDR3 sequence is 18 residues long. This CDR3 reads CASSLALSGGRPVDEQFF. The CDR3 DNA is TGTGCCAGCAGCTTGGCCTTGAGCGGGGGTCGACCGGTCGATGAGCAGTTCTTC.

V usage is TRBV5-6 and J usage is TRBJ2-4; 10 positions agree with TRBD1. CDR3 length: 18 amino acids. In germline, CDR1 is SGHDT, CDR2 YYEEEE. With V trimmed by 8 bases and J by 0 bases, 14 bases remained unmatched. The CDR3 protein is CASANIRDRGLAKNIQYF. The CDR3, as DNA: TGTGCCAGTGCGAACATACGGGACAGGGGACTAGCCAAAAACATTCAGTACTTC.

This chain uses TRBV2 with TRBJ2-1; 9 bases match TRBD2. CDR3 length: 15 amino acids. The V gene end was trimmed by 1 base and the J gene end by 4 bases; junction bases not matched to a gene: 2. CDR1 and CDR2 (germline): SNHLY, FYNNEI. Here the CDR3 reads CASSEGLAGYNEQFF. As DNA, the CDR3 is TGTGCCAGCAGTGAAGGGCTAGCGGGATACAATGAGCAGTTCTTC.

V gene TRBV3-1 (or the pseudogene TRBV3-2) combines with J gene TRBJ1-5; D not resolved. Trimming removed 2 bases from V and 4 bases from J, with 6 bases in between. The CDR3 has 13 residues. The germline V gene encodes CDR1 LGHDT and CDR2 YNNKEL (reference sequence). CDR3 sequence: CASSQTRNQPQHF. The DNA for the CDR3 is TGTGCCAGCAGCCAAACAAGAAATCAGCCCCAGCATTTT.

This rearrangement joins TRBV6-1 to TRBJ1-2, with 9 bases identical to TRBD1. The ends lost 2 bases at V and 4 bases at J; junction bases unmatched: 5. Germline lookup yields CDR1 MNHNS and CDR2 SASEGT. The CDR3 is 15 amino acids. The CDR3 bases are TGTGCCAGCAGTGAACAGGACAGGGGTCCCTATGGCTACACCTTC. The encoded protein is CASSEQDRGPYGYTF.

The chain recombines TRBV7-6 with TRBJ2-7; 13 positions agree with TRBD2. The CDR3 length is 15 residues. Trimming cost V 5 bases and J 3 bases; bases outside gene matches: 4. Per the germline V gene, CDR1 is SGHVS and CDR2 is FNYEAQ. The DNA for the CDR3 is TGTGCCAGCAGCCCAAGACTAGCGGGAGGCTACGAGCAGTACTTC. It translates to CASSPRLAGGYEQYF.

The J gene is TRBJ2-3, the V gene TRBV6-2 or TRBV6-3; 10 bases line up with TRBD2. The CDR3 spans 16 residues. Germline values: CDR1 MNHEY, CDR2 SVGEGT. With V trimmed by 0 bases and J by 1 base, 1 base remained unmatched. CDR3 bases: TGTGCCAGCAGTTACTCGGGGACTAGCGGCACAGATACGCAGTATTTT. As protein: CASSYSGTSGTDTQYF.

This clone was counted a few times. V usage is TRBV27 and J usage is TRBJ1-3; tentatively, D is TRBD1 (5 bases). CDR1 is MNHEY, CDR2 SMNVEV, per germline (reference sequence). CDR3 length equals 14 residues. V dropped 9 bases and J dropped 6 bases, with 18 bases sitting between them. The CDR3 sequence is CASFVPGKENTIYF. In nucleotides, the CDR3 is TGTGCCAGTTTTGTTCCAGGGAAGGAAAACACCATATATTTT.

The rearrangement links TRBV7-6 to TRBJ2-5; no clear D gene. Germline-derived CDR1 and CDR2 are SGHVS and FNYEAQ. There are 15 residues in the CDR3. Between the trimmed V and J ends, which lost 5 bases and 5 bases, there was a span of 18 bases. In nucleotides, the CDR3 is TGTGCCAGCAGCCCTGTTGAGTCCCTTACGGAGACCCAGTACTTC. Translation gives CASSPVESLTETQYF.

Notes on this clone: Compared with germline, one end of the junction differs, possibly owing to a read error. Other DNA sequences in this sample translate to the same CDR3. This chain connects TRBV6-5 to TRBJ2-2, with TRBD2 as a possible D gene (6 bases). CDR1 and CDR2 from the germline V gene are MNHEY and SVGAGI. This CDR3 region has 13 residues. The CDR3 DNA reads TGTGCCAGCAGAACTAGCTTAACTGGGGAGTTGTTTTTT. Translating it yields CASRTSLTGELFF.

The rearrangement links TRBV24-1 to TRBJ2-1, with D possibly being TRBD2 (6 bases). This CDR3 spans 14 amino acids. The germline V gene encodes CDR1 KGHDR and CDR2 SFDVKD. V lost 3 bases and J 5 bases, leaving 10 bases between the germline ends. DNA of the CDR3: TGTGCCACCAGTGATGGACTACGTCACAATGAGCAGTTCTTC. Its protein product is CATSDGLRHNEQFF.

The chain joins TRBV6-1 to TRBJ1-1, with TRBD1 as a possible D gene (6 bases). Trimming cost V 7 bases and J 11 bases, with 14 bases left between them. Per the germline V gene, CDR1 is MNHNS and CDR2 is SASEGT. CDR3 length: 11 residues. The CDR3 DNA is TGTGCCAGCATTGGACAGTTAGGGGCTTTCTTT. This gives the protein CASIGQLGAFF.

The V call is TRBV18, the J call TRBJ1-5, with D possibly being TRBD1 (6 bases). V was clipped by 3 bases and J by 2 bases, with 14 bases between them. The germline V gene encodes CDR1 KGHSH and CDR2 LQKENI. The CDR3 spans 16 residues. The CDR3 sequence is CASSPQGGGRNQPQHF. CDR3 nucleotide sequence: TGTGCCAGCTCACCCCAAGGTGGGGGCCGCAATCAGCCCCAGCATTTT.

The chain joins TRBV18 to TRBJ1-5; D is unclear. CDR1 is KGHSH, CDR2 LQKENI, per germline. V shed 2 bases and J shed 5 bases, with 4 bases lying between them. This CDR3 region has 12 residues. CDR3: CASSPGHQPQHF. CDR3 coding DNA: TGTGCCAGCTCACCAGGGCATCAGCCCCAGCATTTT.

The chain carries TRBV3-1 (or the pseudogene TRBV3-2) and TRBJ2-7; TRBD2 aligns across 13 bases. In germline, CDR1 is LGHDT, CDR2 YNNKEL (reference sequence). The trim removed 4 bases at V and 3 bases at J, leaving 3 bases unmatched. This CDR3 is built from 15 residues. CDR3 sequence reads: CASSPGLAGFYEQYF. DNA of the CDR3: TGTGCCAGCAGCCCGGGACTAGCGGGGTTCTACGAGCAGTACTTC.

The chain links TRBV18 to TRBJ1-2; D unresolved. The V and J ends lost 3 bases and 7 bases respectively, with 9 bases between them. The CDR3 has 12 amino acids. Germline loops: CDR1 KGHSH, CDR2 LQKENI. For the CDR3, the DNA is TGTGCCAGCTCACCTGACTTTGGTGGCTACACCTTC. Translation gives CASSPDFGGYTF.

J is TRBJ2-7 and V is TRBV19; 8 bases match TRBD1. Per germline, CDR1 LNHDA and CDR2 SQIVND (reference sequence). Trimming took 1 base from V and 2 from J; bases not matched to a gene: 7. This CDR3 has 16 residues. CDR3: CASSIVPGQEAYEQYF. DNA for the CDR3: TGTGCCAGTAGTATAGTTCCGGGACAGGAGGCCTACGAGCAGTACTTC.

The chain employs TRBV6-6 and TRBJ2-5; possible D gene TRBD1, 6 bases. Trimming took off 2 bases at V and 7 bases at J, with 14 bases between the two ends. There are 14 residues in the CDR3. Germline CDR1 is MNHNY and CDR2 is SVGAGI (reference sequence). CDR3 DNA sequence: TGTGCCAGCAGTTACGGGCAGGGGTTCGGGACCCAGTACTTC. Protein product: CASSYGQGFGTQYF.

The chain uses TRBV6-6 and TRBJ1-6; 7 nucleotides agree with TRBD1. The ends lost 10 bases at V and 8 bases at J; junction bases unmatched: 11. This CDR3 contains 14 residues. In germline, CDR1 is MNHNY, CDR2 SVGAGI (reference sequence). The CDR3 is CATRQGTEYSPLHF. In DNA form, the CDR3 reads TGTGCCACCCGCCAAGGGACAGAGTATTCACCCCTCCACTTT.

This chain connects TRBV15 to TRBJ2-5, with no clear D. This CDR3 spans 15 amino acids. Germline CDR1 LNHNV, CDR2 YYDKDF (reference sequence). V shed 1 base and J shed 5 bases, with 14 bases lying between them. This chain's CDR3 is CATSRAYIEVETQYF. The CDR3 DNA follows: TGTGCCACCAGCAGAGCATACATCGAGGTCGAGACCCAGTACTTC.

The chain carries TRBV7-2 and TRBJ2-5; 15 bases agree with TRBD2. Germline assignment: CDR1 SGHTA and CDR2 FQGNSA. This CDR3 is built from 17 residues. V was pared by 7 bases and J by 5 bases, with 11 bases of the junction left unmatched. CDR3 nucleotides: TGTGCCAGCACCTTTGGACTAGCGGGGGGGCGGCGGGAGACCCAGTACTTC. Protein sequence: CASTFGLAGGRRETQYF.

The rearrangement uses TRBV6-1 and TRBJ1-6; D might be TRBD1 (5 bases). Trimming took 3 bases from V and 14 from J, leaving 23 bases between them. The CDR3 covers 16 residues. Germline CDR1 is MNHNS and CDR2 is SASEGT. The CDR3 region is CASSDFTFGGSGSLHF. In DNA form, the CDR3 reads TGTGCCAGCAGTGACTTCACGTTCGGGGGGAGTGGATCCCTCCACTTT.

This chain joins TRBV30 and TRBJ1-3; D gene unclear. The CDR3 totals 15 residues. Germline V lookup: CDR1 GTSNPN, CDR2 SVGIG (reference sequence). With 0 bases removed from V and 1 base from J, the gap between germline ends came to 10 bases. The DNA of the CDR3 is TGTGCCTGGAGTGTAATAGCTGGATCTGGAAACACCATATATTTT. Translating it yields CAWSVIAGSGNTIYF.

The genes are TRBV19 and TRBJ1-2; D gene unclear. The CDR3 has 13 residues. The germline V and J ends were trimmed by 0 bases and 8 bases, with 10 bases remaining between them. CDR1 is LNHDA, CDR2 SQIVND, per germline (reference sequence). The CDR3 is CASSIEKGRGYTF. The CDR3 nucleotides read TGTGCCAGTAGTATAGAAAAAGGGAGAGGCTACACCTTC.

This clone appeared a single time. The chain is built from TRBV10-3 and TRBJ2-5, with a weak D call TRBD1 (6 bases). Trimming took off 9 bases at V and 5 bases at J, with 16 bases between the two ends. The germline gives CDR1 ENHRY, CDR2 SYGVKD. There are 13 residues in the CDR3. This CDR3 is CAIGASGVETQYF. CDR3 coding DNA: TGTGCCATTGGGGCGTCAGGGGTGGAGACCCAGTACTTC.